The 15 T cell receptor beta chains reported below all come from one sample, sequenced in a study of identifying expanded T cells in peripheral blood. Clones were read by immunoSEQ multiplex PCR, and TCRdb kept only the in-frame ones, dropping some. This repertoire shows 80,000 to 90,000 clones, around 89% found once; its top ten account for roughly 3.1%. The sequenced sample was blood. The source is a person aged 18 to 75 in good health.

The chain combines TRBV2 with TRBJ2-5; unclear D gene. Trimming took 3 bases from V and 7 from J, leaving 12 bases between them. In germline, CDR1 is SNHLY, CDR2 FYNNEI. The CDR3 spans 13 residues. CDR3 DNA: TGTGCCAGCAGTGAGGAGACATTAGGGACCCAGTACTTC. Residues: CASSEETLGTQYF.

The chain links TRBV7-2 to TRBJ2-7; 10 bases map to TRBD2. This CDR3 has 16 amino acids. CDR1 is SGHTA, CDR2 FQGNSA, per germline. With V trimmed by 4 bases and J by 1 base, 7 bases remained unmatched. The CDR3 region has the DNA TGTGCCAGCAGCTACTCCGGTAGCGGGGGGTCCTACGAGCAGTACTTC. Encoded protein: CASSYSGSGGSYEQYF. Using reference TRBV7-2 and TRBJ2-7 for the parts outside the CDR3, the full variable domain is GAGVSQSPSNKVTEKGKDVELRCDPISGHTALYWYRQSLGQGLEFLIYFQGNSAPDKSGLPSDRFSAERTGGSVSTLTIQRTQQEDSAVYLCASSYSGSGGSYEQYFGPGTRLTVT.

This chain joins TRBV9 and TRBJ2-7; D ambiguous. V was shortened by 5 bases and J by 4 bases, with 13 bases between the two germline ends. The CDR3 is 13 amino acids. CDR1 SGDLS and CDR2 YYNGEE come from the germline V gene. For the CDR3, the DNA is TGTGCCAGCAGTGAACAGATAGGTTACGAGCAGTACTTC. Protein: CASSEQIGYEQYF. Together with reference TRBV9 and TRBJ2-7, the CDR3 gives the full variable domain: DSGVTQTPKHLITATGQRVTLRCSPRSGDLSVYWYQQSLDQGLQFLIQYYNGEERAKGNILERFSAQQFPDLHSELNLSSLELGDSALYFCASSEQIGYEQYFGPGTRLTVT.

Worth noting for this clone: The same CDR3 is also encoded by other DNA sequences in this sample. The rearrangement joins TRBV5-1 to TRBJ2-2; no clear D. CDR1 is SGHRS, CDR2 YFSETQ, per germline. V was cut by 0 bases and J by 5 bases, with 5 bases left in between. The CDR3 is 13 residues long. The CDR3 DNA follows: TGCGCCAGCAGCTTGGAAGGGACCGGGGAGCTGTTTTTT. Its translation is CASSLEGTGELFF.

The CDR3 loop is CASSLKGLDTGELFF. In nucleotides, the CDR3 is TGTGCCAGCAGTTTAAAAGGGTTGGACACCGGGGAGCTGTTTTTT. The rearrangement uses TRBV27 and TRBJ2-2; D is undetermined. Germline lookup yields CDR1 MNHEY and CDR2 SMNVEV (reference sequence). The CDR3 totals 15 residues. V lost 2 bases and J lost 3, with 10 bases in between.

CDR3 in amino acids: CASSDVGGYGYTF. CDR3 in DNA: TGTGCCAGCAGTGATGTGGGTGGGTATGGCTACACCTTC. J is TRBJ1-2 and V is TRBV25-1, with D unclear. The CDR3 runs 13 residues. Trimming shortened V by 3 bases and J by 5 bases, and 10 bases separated the two germline ends. Per the germline V gene, CDR1 is MGHDK and CDR2 is SYGVNS.

This rearrangement joins TRBV6-5 to TRBJ2-7, with TRBD1 identical over 8 bases. Unmatched junction bases numbered 1, after V lost 0 bases and J lost 6 bases. The CDR3 contains 13 residues. The germline V gene encodes CDR1 MNHEY and CDR2 SVGAGI. The CDR3 sequence: CASSYSTGVEQYF. For the CDR3, the DNA is TGTGCCAGCAGTTACTCGACAGGGGTCGAGCAGTACTTC.

The CDR3 DNA reads TGTGCCAGCAGCGTAGACCCCAAAAGGTTTAACTATGGCTACACCTTC. Its protein product is CASSVDPKRFNYGYTF. The rearrangement uses TRBV9 and TRBJ1-2; D remains ambiguous. The CDR3 consists of 16 residues. The V gene lost 0 bases and the J gene lost 1 base, with 13 bases spanning the gap. In germline, CDR1 is SGDLS, CDR2 YYNGEE.

The chain combines TRBV7-2 with TRBJ1-6, with no clear D. V lost 3 bases and J lost 5, with 17 bases in between. In germline, CDR1 is SGHTA, CDR2 FQGNSA. The CDR3 is 17 amino acids. CDR3 sequence reads: CASSFFRSADNNSPLHF. As DNA, the CDR3 is TGTGCCAGCAGCTTTTTTCGCTCGGCTGATAATAATTCACCCCTCCACTTT.

This clone was picked up one time. The V call is TRBV6-5, the J call TRBJ2-3; no clear D. V was clipped by 10 bases and J by 4 bases, with 6 bases between them. The CDR3 is 10 residues long. Germline V gives CDR1 MNHEY, CDR2 SVGAGI. The CDR3 DNA sequence: TGTGCCACCACCTCAGATACGCAGTATTTT. Translating it yields CATTSDTQYF.

This clone was observed a handful of times. The J gene is TRBJ2-2, the V gene TRBV29-1; D is unclear. V lost 4 bases to trimming and J lost 3 bases, with 9 bases between them. Germline V gene lookup returns CDR1 SQVTM and CDR2 ANQGSEA. This CDR3 comprises 13 residues. CDR3 in amino acids: CSVAAVYTGELFF. The CDR3 DNA sequence: TGCAGCGTTGCGGCAGTTTACACCGGGGAGCTGTTTTTT.

V and J are TRBV5-1 and TRBJ2-1, with no clear D. The CDR3 totals 11 residues. Germline V lookup: CDR1 SGHRS, CDR2 YFSETQ. V was cut by 4 bases and J by 15 bases, with 14 bases left in between. The CDR3 DNA sequence: TGCGCCAGCAGCCTTGGTCTGTGGCGGTTCTTC. Translation gives CASSLGLWRFF.

The chain carries TRBV7-2 and TRBJ2-3; D unclear. The V gene's germline CDR1 is SGHTA and CDR2 FQGNSA. V lost 4 bases and J lost 4, with 6 bases in between. This CDR3 is built from 12 residues. CDR3 sequence reads: CASSSYADTQYF. The DNA of the CDR3 is TGTGCCAGCAGCTCCTACGCAGATACGCAGTATTTT.

The chain links TRBV29-1 to TRBJ1-2; 7 positions agree with TRBD1. There are 15 residues in the CDR3. Per germline, CDR1 SQVTM and CDR2 ANQGSEA. J lost 0 bases, V lost 3 bases, and 7 bases had no gene match. The CDR3 reads CSVEGDSLTNYGYTF. The CDR3 DNA sequence: TGCAGCGTTGAGGGGGACAGCCTAACTAACTATGGCTACACCTTC.

The gene calls are TRBV28 and TRBJ2-1; 9 bases agree with TRBD1. The length of the CDR3 is 13 residues. Germline CDR1 MDHEN, CDR2 SYDVKM. J lost 4 bases, V lost 8 bases, and 3 bases had no gene match. The CDR3 reads CASAGTGYNEQFF. In nucleotides, the CDR3 is TGTGCCAGCGCCGGGACAGGGTACAATGAGCAGTTCTTC.